One sample yielded the 2 T cell receptor beta chains listed below, sequenced in a study of Graves' ophthalmopathy and Graves' hyperthyroidism. Scientists amplified the TCR beta CDR3 regions from RNA transcripts. Investigators did first-round RT-PCR with HTBI primers, then second-round multiplex PCR. TCRdb recomputed calls from the multiplex PCR reads with MiXCR, one row per CDR3 protein. The sample yields roughly 400,000 distinct CDR3 sequences, about 18% seen once. Specimen: peripheral blood. The source is a woman between 18 and 30 years old with Graves' ophthalmopathy.

This clonotype was seen repeatedly, ten times or more. This sequence joins TRBV2 and TRBJ2-7; maybe TRBD1 (6 bases). Trimming left V 5 bases short and J 5 bases short, with 10 bases between. The length of the CDR3 is 12 residues. CDR1 is SNHLY and CDR2 is FYNNEI in the germline V gene. The CDR3 region has the DNA TGTGCCAGCAGTAAAGGGGGTAACGAGCAGTACTTC. Translated: CASSKGGNEQYF.

This clonotype was detected ten times or more. This chain joins TRBV28 and TRBJ2-7; D is unresolved. Germline V gene lookup returns CDR1 MDHEN and CDR2 SYDVKM. This CDR3 has 12 residues. Trimming removed 10 bases from V and 2 bases from J, with 12 bases in between. CDR3 sequence (DNA): TGTGCCATCCGGGCGAGAGCCTACGAGCAGTACTTC. It yields the protein CAIRARAYEQYF.